Each of the 32 T cell receptor beta chains below was sequenced from the same sample in a study of regulatory T cells in long-lasting Graves disease. Described time point: newly diagnosed GD, antithyroid drugs for less than 3 months. After RNA was extracted from PBMCs, the TCR library was made from it. Assembly of TCR beta libraries relied on iRepertoire HTBI primers together with Arm-PCR of CDR3 regions. MiXCR, applied by TCRdb to the multiplex PCR reads, yields one record per CDR3 protein. Of 420,000 or so distinct CDR3 sequences in the sample, about a sixth were seen once. The same sample was also used in a study of T cells in Graves' hyperthyroidism and ophthalmopathy.

The sample consisted of peripheral blood mononuclear cells (PBMCs), taken at new diagnosis, from a patient treated with antithyroid drugs. The receptor source for this set is a woman between 18 and 29 years old with Graves disease.

This clonotype was recorded a few times. The chain's CDR3 is CASSLGAGQYNEQFF. DNA for the CDR3: TGTGCCAGCAGTTTAGGAGCGGGGCAGTACAATGAGCAGTTCTTC. The chain has TRBV12-3 or TRBV12-4 and TRBJ2-1, with 7 positions matching TRBD2. After removal of 1 base from V and 4 bases from J, the junction contained 4 bases not matched to a gene. CDR3 length equals 15 residues.

This clonotype was recorded a few times. CDR3 amino acids: CATSDLWSDNNEQFF. Written as DNA, the CDR3 is TGTGCCACCAGTGATTTATGGTCAGATAACAATGAGCAGTTCTTC. This chain joins TRBV24-1 and TRBJ2-1; D is unresolved. This CDR3 is 15 amino acids long. CDR1 and CDR2 from the germline V gene are KGHDR and SFDVKD. Trimming cost V 1 base and J 5 bases, with 11 bases left between them.

This clonotype was recorded many times. The rearrangement links TRBV7-2 to TRBJ2-3; D is unclear. The CDR3 runs 16 residues. CDR1 and CDR2 (germline): SGHTA, FQGNSA. With 1 base removed from V and 2 bases from J, the gap between germline ends came to 13 bases. CDR3 residues: CASSLVIRLITDTQYF. CDR3 DNA: TGTGCCAGCAGCTTAGTAATCCGGCTGATCACAGATACGCAGTATTTT.

This clonotype was counted at least ten times. CDR3 loop: CASAGTSVYNEQFF. The DNA for the CDR3 is TGTGCCAGCGCCGGGACTAGCGTCTACAATGAGCAGTTCTTC. V usage is TRBV2 and J usage is TRBJ2-1; 10 bases are shared with TRBD2. With V trimmed by 8 bases and J by 3 bases, 4 bases remained unmatched. Germline CDR1 reads SNHLY; CDR2 reads FYNNEI. The CDR3 extends over 14 amino acids.

This clonotype has just a few counts. This rearrangement joins TRBV4-1 to TRBJ2-5; 8 bases agree with TRBD2. Trimming took 6 bases from V and 5 from J; bases not matched to a gene: 5. CDR1 is MGHRA, CDR2 YSYEKL, per germline. This CDR3 comprises 13 residues. CDR3 region: CASSFSGTETQYF. The CDR3 bases are TGCGCCAGCAGTTTTAGCGGGACGGAGACCCAGTACTTC.

This clonotype was recorded at least ten times. This chain links TRBV7-2 with TRBJ2-7; the match to TRBD2 covers 9 bases. CDR3 length equals 17 residues. Germline loops: CDR1 SGHTA, CDR2 FQGNSA. V dropped 1 base and J dropped 2; count of bases not matched to a gene: 9. Written as DNA, the CDR3 is TGTGCCAGCAGCTTAGGGTTTTGGGCGGGAGGGCCCTACGAGCAGTACTTC. Translation: CASSLGFWAGGPYEQYF. The variable domain in full, completed from reference TRBV7-2 and TRBJ2-7, reads GAGVSQSPSNKVTEKGKDVELRCDPISGHTALYWYRQSLGQGLEFLIYFQGNSAPDKSGLPSDRFSAERTGGSVSTLTIQRTQQEDSAVYLCASSLGFWAGGPYEQYFGPGTRLTVT.

The chain carries TRBV18 and TRBJ1-1; a weak D match, TRBD1 (5 bases). Trimming removed 3 bases at V and 3 bases at J, with 11 bases between. Germline-derived CDR1 and CDR2 are KGHSH and LQKENI. The CDR3 totals 14 residues. CDR3 protein: CASSPGALDTEAFF. CDR3 in DNA: TGTGCCAGCTCACCTGGGGCCCTGGACACTGAAGCTTTCTTT.

This clonotype has ten or more counts. This rearrangement joins TRBV28 to TRBJ2-5; D ambiguous. Looked up from germline, CDR1 is MDHEN and CDR2 is SYDVKM. The CDR3 has 11 amino acids. V was shortened by 5 bases and J by 3 bases, with 4 bases between the two germline ends. For the CDR3, the DNA is TGTGCCAGCAGTACAAAAGAGACCCAGTACTTC. It translates to CASSTKETQYF.

Ten or more counts support this clonotype. The V gene is TRBV12-3 or TRBV12-4, the J gene TRBJ1-1; D not resolved. The CDR3 runs 14 residues. Deletions cut 5 bases from V and 1 base from J, with 11 bases between. The CDR3, as DNA: TGTGCCAGCAGTCTTACAGAGACGAACACTGAAGCTTTCTTT. It is translated as CASSLTETNTEAFF.

This clonotype was found many times. The rearrangement joins TRBV6-2 or TRBV6-3 to TRBJ2-7, with no clear D. Germline CDR1 and CDR2: MNHEY and SVGEGT. This CDR3 has 12 residues. With 2 bases removed from V and 6 bases from J, the gap between germline ends came to 8 bases. CDR3 region: CASSYVETEQYF. DNA of the CDR3: TGTGCCAGCAGTTACGTCGAGACCGAGCAGTACTTC.

This clonotype was observed many times. This chain links TRBV20-1 with TRBJ2-4, with 8 bases fitting TRBD2. Trimming removed 7 bases from V and 2 bases from J; junction bases left unmatched: 10. The CDR3 spans 15 residues. CDR1 DFQATT and CDR2 SNEGSKA come from the germline V gene (reference sequence). The CDR3 spells CSVRGERETKNIQYF. The CDR3 coding sequence is TGCAGTGTTCGTGGCGAGCGGGAGACCAAAAACATTCAGTACTTC.

This clonotype was seen many times. The rearrangement uses TRBV7-2 and TRBJ2-1, with 14 bases that match TRBD2. The germline V gene encodes CDR1 SGHTA and CDR2 FQGNSA. With 5 bases clipped from V and 2 bases from J, the junction kept 11 bases outside the gene matches. This CDR3 has 19 residues. For the CDR3, the DNA is TGTGCCAGCAGCCCGAGGACTAGCGGGAGGCCCTCTACCTACAATGAGCAGTTCTTC. It is translated as CASSPRTSGRPSTYNEQFF.

This clonotype was seen many times. The rearrangement links TRBV28 to TRBJ1-2, with 10 bases matching TRBD1. The CDR3 contains 21 residues. The V segment lost 7 bases and the J segment 4 bases; nucleotides outside the gene matches: 27. Germline V gene data show CDR1 as MDHEN and CDR2 as SYDVKM. DNA of the CDR3: TGTGCCAGCACTCTGGTGGGACAGGGGTTTACCACCCGCCAACGCGTCTATGGCTACACCTTC. Translation: CASTLVGQGFTTRQRVYGYTF.

This clonotype was seen ten or more times. This chain uses TRBV7-9 with TRBJ2-5; unclear D gene. The CDR3 is 10 amino acids. Germline V gene data show CDR1 as SEHNR and CDR2 as FQNEAQ (reference sequence). V was cut by 5 bases and J by 7 bases, with 5 bases left in between. CDR3 residues: CASSPGTQYF. The CDR3 DNA reads as TGTGCCAGCAGCCCCGGGACCCAGTACTTC.

This clonotype was seen at least ten times. The chain joins TRBV2 to TRBJ2-1; maybe TRBD2 (6 bases). Trimming left V 5 bases short and J 5 bases short, with 10 bases between. Per germline, CDR1 SNHLY and CDR2 FYNNEI. The CDR3 loop spans 13 amino acids. The CDR3 spells CASSSRLDNEQFF. The CDR3 DNA follows: TGTGCCAGCAGTTCCAGACTAGACAATGAGCAGTTCTTC.

This clonotype was seen many times. CDR3 nucleotides: TGTGCCAGTAGTATAGGTCAGGGTGCGTACAATGAGCAGTTCTTC. Protein: CASSIGQGAYNEQFF. This chain connects TRBV19 to TRBJ2-1; the D gene is possibly TRBD1 (5 bases). This CDR3 spans 15 amino acids. Germline V CDR1 and CDR2: LNHDA, SQIVND (reference sequence). The V and J ends lost 1 base and 4 bases respectively, with 11 bases between them.

This clonotype was observed at least ten times. The V and J genes are TRBV30 and TRBJ2-1; D gene unclear. Germline values: CDR1 GTSNPN, CDR2 SVGIG (reference sequence). Trimming removed 0 bases at V and 8 bases at J, with 17 bases between. This CDR3 region has 15 residues. In nucleotides, the CDR3 is TGTGCCTGGAGTGTACAAGGGTTCCACCGTGATGAGCAGTTCTTC. This encodes CAWSVQGFHRDEQFF.

Worth noting for this clonotype: This may come from a read error, since a much larger clone is one base off. The gene calls are TRBV4-2 and TRBJ2-3, with 11 bases aligning to TRBD2. V shed 1 base, J shed 4 bases, and the junction held 4 bases outside the gene matches. Germline V gene lookup returns CDR1 LGHNA and CDR2 YNFKEQ. The CDR3 length is 16 residues. The DNA for the CDR3 is TGTGCCAGCAGCCAAGTTCTAGCGGGAGGCGCAGATACGCAGTATTTT. It specifies CASSQVLAGGADTQYF.

The rearrangement uses TRBV28 and TRBJ2-6, with 9 bases matching TRBD2. The CDR3 consists of 17 residues. CDR1 is MDHEN, CDR2 SYDVKM, per germline. V lost 7 bases, J lost 0 bases, and 7 bases stayed unmatched. CDR3 sequence (DNA): TGTGCCAGCACTGAGCGGGAGGTGCACTCTGGGGCCAACGTCCTGACTTTC. This translates into CASTEREVHSGANVLTF.

A few counts support this clonotype. The rearrangement joins TRBV6-1 to TRBJ1-4; tentatively, D is TRBD1 (5 bases). Between the trimmed V and J ends, which lost 7 bases and 5 bases, there was a span of 8 bases. This CDR3 contains 12 residues. Per the germline V gene, CDR1 is MNHNS and CDR2 is SASEGT. CDR3 sequence reads: CASNRLNEKLFF. Here the CDR3 DNA reads TGTGCCAGCAACAGGCTAAATGAAAAACTGTTTTTT.

This clonotype was detected a few times. The CDR3 region has the DNA TGTGCCAGCGCTCAGGACAGGGTTGCTGGAAACACCATATATTTT. Encoded protein: CASAQDRVAGNTIYF. The rearrangement uses TRBV6-2 or TRBV6-3 and TRBJ1-3; 8 bases agree with TRBD1. The V segment lost 8 bases and the J segment 2 bases; nucleotides outside the gene matches: 8. Germline V gene data show CDR1 as MNHEY and CDR2 as SVGEGT. This CDR3 has 15 amino acids.

The DNA for the CDR3 is TGTGCCAGCATGCCCCGGACTAGCGGGAGCACAGATACGCAGTATTTT. Its translation: CASMPRTSGSTDTQYF. The rearrangement links TRBV2 to TRBJ2-3; 11 bases fit TRBD2. Germline values: CDR1 SNHLY, CDR2 FYNNEI. The CDR3 loop spans 16 amino acids. Trimming took 7 bases from V and 0 from J; bases not matched to a gene: 6. Together with reference TRBV2 and TRBJ2-3, the CDR3 gives the full variable domain: EPEVTQTPSHQVTQMGQEVILRCVPISNHLYFYWYRQILGQKVEFLVSFYNNEISEKSEIFDDQFSVERPDGSNFTLKIRSTKLEDSAMYFCASMPRTSGSTDTQYFGPGTRLTVL.

The chain carries TRBV9 and TRBJ2-7, with 12 bases aligning to TRBD2. CDR1 SGDLS and CDR2 YYNGEE come from the germline V gene. Trimming cost V 3 bases and J 3 bases; bases outside gene matches: 4. The CDR3 is made up of 15 amino acids. This CDR3 reads CASSAGLAGNYEQYF. The CDR3 DNA reads as TGTGCCAGCAGCGCAGGACTAGCGGGAAACTACGAGCAGTACTTC.

A remark on this clonotype: It may be a read error: a sequence one base away is much more abundant. The rearrangement joins TRBV3-1 to TRBJ2-7; 10 nucleotides agree with TRBD2. There are 16 residues in the CDR3. CDR1 and CDR2 from the germline V gene are LGHDT and YNNKEL (reference sequence). CDR3 protein: CASSQGLAGNSHEQYF. In nucleotides, the CDR3 is TGTGCCAGCAGCCAAGGACTAGCGGGCAACTCCCACGAGCAGTACTTC.

Ten or more counts support this clonotype. In DNA form, the CDR3 reads TGCAGCGCCCTTAGGTTGGGACAGGGGGGTCGTGATACGCAGTATTTT. It translates to CSALRLGQGGRDTQYF. The chain joins TRBV29-1 to TRBJ2-3, with 11 positions matching TRBD1. Germline V gives CDR1 SQVTM, CDR2 ANQGSEA. This CDR3 spans 16 amino acids. The V and J ends lost 7 bases and 6 bases, in that order; junction bases with no gene match: 15.

This clonotype was counted ten times or more. The CDR3 DNA follows: TGTGCCAGCAGTTTCGGGACAGGGGGCGGGGGTTACGAGCAGTACTTC. Protein: CASSFGTGGGGYEQYF. The chain carries TRBV28 and TRBJ2-7; 12 nucleotides agree with TRBD1. The CDR3 loop spans 16 amino acids. The V gene end was trimmed by 3 bases and the J gene end by 4 bases; junction bases not matched to a gene: 7. Germline V gene data show CDR1 as MDHEN and CDR2 as SYDVKM.

This clonotype was observed a few times. V usage is TRBV29-1 and J usage is TRBJ1-5, with unresolved D. There are 11 residues in the CDR3. Between the trimmed V and J ends, which lost 4 bases and 4 bases, there was a span of 5 bases. The germline V gene has CDR1 SQVTM and CDR2 ANQGSEA. The CDR3 DNA reads as TGCAGCGTTGGGGAAAATCAGCCCCAGCATTTT. Amino acids: CSVGENQPQHF. The whole variable domain, filled in from reference TRBV29-1 and TRBJ1-5, reads SAVISQKPSRDICQRGTSLTIQCQVDSQVTMMFWYRQQPGQSLTLIATANQGSEATYESGFVIDKFPISRPNLTFSTLTVSNMSPEDSSIYLCSVGENQPQHFGDGTRLSIL.

The J gene is TRBJ2-3, the V gene TRBV12-3 or TRBV12-4; TRBD2 matches at 7 bases. J was trimmed by 0 bases and V by 6 bases; bases with no gene match: 12. This CDR3 comprises 17 residues. CDR3 loop: CASSHPILAASTDTQYF. The CDR3 DNA sequence: TGTGCCAGCAGCCATCCAATCCTAGCGGCTAGCACAGATACGCAGTATTTT.

The sample holds many counts of this clonotype. V and J are TRBV20-1 and TRBJ2-7, with D perhaps TRBD2 (5 bases). The germline gives CDR1 DFQATT, CDR2 SNEGSKA (reference sequence). There are 14 residues in the CDR3. The CDR3 region is CSLAGGASLDEQYF. The CDR3 nucleotides are TGCTCCTTAGCCGGAGGCGCGAGTTTGGACGAGCAGTACTTC.

This clonotype was picked up many times. The chain combines TRBV24-1 with TRBJ2-1; 8 positions match TRBD2. Trimming took 4 bases from V and 6 from J; bases not matched to a gene: 13. The CDR3 is 17 amino acids. The germline V gene encodes CDR1 KGHDR and CDR2 SFDVKD. CDR3 sequence: CATSDPVGSGRGNEQFF. Written as DNA, the CDR3 is TGTGCCACCAGTGACCCCGTTGGGAGCGGGAGAGGCAATGAGCAGTTCTTC.

This clonotype has at least ten counts. The CDR3 sequence is CASRTPISGAPDSRQYF. The CDR3, as DNA: TGTGCCAGCCGAACCCCTATCTCGGGAGCACCGGATTCCCGGCAGTACTTC. This rearrangement joins TRBV28 to TRBJ2-7, with D perhaps matching TRBD2 (6 bases). CDR1 is MDHEN, CDR2 SYDVKM, per germline. The V end was cut by 8 bases, the J end by 9 bases, with 32 bases between. The CDR3 extends over 17 amino acids.

This clonotype was picked up one time. This may arise from a read error, as a much more abundant clone is one base away. The CDR3 carries no conserved terminal phenylalanine or tryptophan, so it likely arises from a read error. The rearrangement joins TRBV28 to TRBJ2-7; 12 nucleotides match TRBD2. With 6 bases clipped from V and 5 bases from J, the junction kept 23 bases outside the gene matches. The CDR3 contains 20 residues. Germline lookup yields CDR1 MDHEN and CDR2 SYDVKM. The CDR3 nucleotides read TGTGCCAGCAGCTATCCCACAACCGACCGACTAGCGGGAGAGAAAAACGAGCAGTACCTC. Encoded protein: CASSYPTTDRLAGEKNEQYL.